The rows below give T cell receptor beta chains drawn from one sample of a study of cytomegalovirus exposure and HLA in healthy donors. Profiling relied on immunoSEQ multiplex PCR, and the TCRdb table lists in-frame clones only, not all of them. The sample includes about 200,000 clones, about 85% seen only once; the top ten take around 0.99%. Sequencing input: PBMCs. The receptors were sampled from a boy under 10 years old in good health and CMV-seronegative. CDR3s include the opening cysteine and the closing phenylalanine or tryptophan. A D gene is named only where the DNA matches it firmly. Clone size is stated in some rows and not others, as once, few, many or a class when expanded.

>TRBJ2-1|20|TRBV19|.|.
CASSRGWGSGSSSSYNEQFF
TGTGCCAGTAGTAGGGGTTGGGGTAGCGGATCCTCTAGCTCCTACAATGAGCAGTTCTTC
>TRBJ2-1|18|TRBV30|.|TRBD2
CAWSGTRTSGRIYNEQFF
TGTGCCTGGAGTGGTACTCGGACTAGCGGGCGGATATACAATGAGCAGTTCTTC
>TRBJ2-1|15|TRBV30|.|TRBD1
CAWSTAGTGFDEQFF
TGTGCCTGGAGTACAGCGGGGACAGGGTTCGATGAGCAGTTCTTC
>TRBJ2-5|14|TRBV2|.|.
CASSVGTSLGEQYF
TGTGCCAGCAGTGTAGGTACTAGCCTGGGGGAGCAGTACTTC
>TRBJ2-7|13|TRBV28|.|TRBD1
CASSLTGSYEQYF
TGTGCCAGCAGTTTGACAGGGTCGTACGAGCAGTACTTC
>TRBJ2-2|15|TRBV27|.|TRBD2
CASSSSVAGGGELFF
TGTGCCAGCAGTTCGTCCGTAGCGGGAGGCGGGGAGCTGTTTTTT
>TRBJ2-1|14|TRBV28|.|.
CASSLPLAGNEQFF
TGTGCCAGCAGTTTACCTCTCGCGGGCAATGAGCAGTTCTTC
>TRBJ2-3|16|TRBV5-4|once|TRBD1
CASSLNRGTGTDTQYF
TGTGCCAGCAGCTTAAACAGGGGTACAGGCACAGATACGCAGTATTTT
>TRBJ2-1|14|TRBV13|.|TRBD2
CASSPPGLVREQFF
TGTGCCAGCAGCCCCCCGGGACTAGTGCGTGAGCAGTTCTTC
>TRBJ1-1|15|TRBV4-1|few|.
CASSLSASTNTEAFF
TGCGCCAGCAGCCTGAGTGCGAGTACGAACACTGAAGCTTTCTTT
>TRBJ2-4|17|TRBV5-1|.|.
CASSYDNSTPAKNIQYF
TGCGCCAGCAGCTACGACAACTCAACACCAGCCAAAAACATTCAGTACTTC
>TRBJ2-2|15|TRBV2|once|TRBD2
CASRPGGANTGELFF
TGTGCCAGCCGGCCGGGGGGGGCGAACACCGGGGAGCTGTTTTTT
>TRBJ2-5|17|TRBV5-4|.|TRBD2
CASSPEPLAGVKETQYF
TGTGCCAGCAGCCCCGAACCCCTAGCGGGGGTAAAAGAGACCCAGTACTTC
>TRBJ1-1|14|TRBV7-9|.|.
CASIRQGQVTEAFF
TGTGCCAGCATCCGGCAGGGGCAGGTCACTGAAGCTTTCTTT
>TRBJ2-5|14|TRBV6-1|.|TRBD2
CASGLAGTEETQYF
TGTGCCAGCGGACTAGCGGGAACAGAAGAGACCCAGTACTTC
>TRBJ2-3|13|TRBV9|.|.
CASSVVSGNTQYF
TGTGCCAGCAGCGTAGTGAGCGGCAATACGCAGTATTTT
>TRBJ2-7|16|TRBV19|.|TRBD1
CASSFQKGQGIDEQYF
TGTGCCAGTAGTTTCCAAAAGGGACAGGGGATCGACGAGCAGTACTTC
>TRBJ2-1|15|TRBV7-9|.|.
CASSPEHGSYNEQFF
TGTGCCAGCAGCCCAGAACATGGCTCCTACAATGAGCAGTTCTTC
>TRBJ1-3|14|TRBV30|once|.
CAWSVLSTGNTIYF
TGTGCCTGGAGCGTACTTAGCACTGGAAACACCATATATTTT
>TRBJ1-2|13|TRBV30|once|.
CAWIGGLYYGYTF
TGTGCCTGGATCGGAGGTTTATACTATGGCTACACCTTC
>TRBJ2-2|17|TRBV11-2|.|.
CASSLWVRETATGELFF
TGTGCCAGCAGCTTATGGGTCCGGGAGACAGCCACCGGGGAGCTGTTTTTT
>TRBJ1-5|13|TRBV10-1|.|TRBD1
CASGYRGRQPQHF
TGCGCCAGCGGATACAGGGGGCGACAGCCCCAGCATTTT
>TRBJ1-4|14|TRBV2|.|.
CASRGGITNEKLFF
TGTGCCAGCAGGGGAGGGATAACTAATGAAAAACTGTTTTTT
>TRBJ1-2|15|TRBV5-1|.|.
CASSLGPGEEGGYTF
TGCGCCAGCAGCTTGGGTCCCGGGGAAGAGGGTGGCTACACCTTC
>TRBJ1-1|14|TRBV7-9|.|.
CASSLPLTNTEAFF
TGTGCCAGCAGCCTCCCTCTAACGAACACTGAAGCTTTCTTT